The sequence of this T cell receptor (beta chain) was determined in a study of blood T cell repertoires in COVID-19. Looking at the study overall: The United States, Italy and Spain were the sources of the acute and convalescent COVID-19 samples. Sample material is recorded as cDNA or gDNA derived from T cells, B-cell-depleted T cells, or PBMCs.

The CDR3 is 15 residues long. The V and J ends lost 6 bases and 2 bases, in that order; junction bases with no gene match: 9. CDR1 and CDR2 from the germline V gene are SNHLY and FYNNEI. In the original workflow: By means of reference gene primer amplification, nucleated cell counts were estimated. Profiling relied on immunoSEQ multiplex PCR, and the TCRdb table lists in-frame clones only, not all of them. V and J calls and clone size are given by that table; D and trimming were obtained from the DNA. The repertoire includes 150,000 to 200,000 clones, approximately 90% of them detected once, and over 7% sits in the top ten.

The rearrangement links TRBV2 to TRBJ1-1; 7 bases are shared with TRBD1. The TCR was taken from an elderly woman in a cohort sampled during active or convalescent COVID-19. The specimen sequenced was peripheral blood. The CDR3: CASRDRTGSNTEAFF. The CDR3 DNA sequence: TGTGCCAGCAGAGACCGGACAGGATCAAACACTGAAGCTTTCTTT.